A single sample is the source of the 24 T cell receptor beta chains below, sequenced in a study of breast tumors, draining lymph nodes, adjacent tissues. TCRdb re-called the multiplex PCR reads with MiXCR, one entry per CDR3 protein. Seen here are approximately 130,000 distinct CDR3 sequences, 21% observed once, and the top ten hold about 2.2%. The lymph nodes were axillary draining lymph nodes from breast cancer patients. The specimen was axillary lymph node tissue. The receptors originated from a female donor with breast cancer. Some clones in this sample may be carry-over from other donors' samples.

On this clonotype: Here the CDR3 omits its conserved ending phenylalanine or tryptophan, so a read error is the likely source. The chain has TRBV11-2 and TRBJ1-6; tentative D call: TRBD1 (5 bases). CDR1 is SGHAT, CDR2 FQNNGV, per germline. V was pared by 0 bases and J by 10 bases, with 10 bases between. This CDR3 region has 14 residues. CDR3: CASSLEGDGSPLHL. CDR3 nucleotides: TGTGCCAGCAGCTTAGAAGGGGACGGATCACCCCTCCACCTT.

CDR3 DNA sequence: TGTGCCAGCAGCCCATCGGCCGACGGCTACACCTTC. Amino acids: CASSPSADGYTF. The chain employs TRBV14 and TRBJ1-2; D remains unclear. Germline CDR1 is SGHDN and CDR2 is FVKESK. V lost 4 bases and J lost 8, with 11 bases in between. The CDR3 runs to 12 residues.

This clonotype came up many times. J is TRBJ1-6 and V is TRBV7-3; D unresolved. CDR1 SGHTA and CDR2 FQGTGA come from the germline V gene. With 4 bases removed from V and 9 bases from J, the gap between germline ends came to 10 bases. This CDR3 has 13 amino acids. The CDR3 protein is CASSSGRASPLHF. CDR3 DNA sequence: TGTGCCAGCAGCTCCGGGAGGGCTTCACCCCTCCACTTT.

This clonotype has only one observation. This may be a read error, as it is one base from a much larger clone. As DNA, the CDR3 is TGTGCCAGTAGTATCTCGGGGCCCTATGAGCGGTACTTC. Translated, it gives CASSISGPYERYF. The chain is built from TRBV19 and TRBJ2-7; D is possibly TRBD1 or TRBD2 (5 bases each). CDR3 length: 13 residues. Germline V gene data show CDR1 as LNHDA and CDR2 as SQIVND (reference sequence).

Notes on this clonotype: A much more abundant neighbour one base away suggests this may be a read error. The rearrangement joins TRBV7-9 to TRBJ2-6; possibly TRBD1 for D (5 bases). The CDR3 has 17 residues. Germline CDR1 is SEHNR and CDR2 is FQNEAQ (reference sequence). Trimming took 6 bases from V and 2 from J, leaving 17 bases between them. The CDR3, as DNA: TGTGCCAGCAGTACCGGGTCAGGGTTCGCTGGGGCCAACGTCCTGACTTTC. Translation gives CASSTGSGFAGANVLTF.

This clonotype was recorded at least ten times. Written as DNA, the CDR3 is TGTGCCAGCTCAACTCGCGGGAGAAGCACGAATGAAAAACTGTTTTTT. Protein product: CASSTRGRSTNEKLFF. The chain links TRBV18 to TRBJ1-4; D unresolved. The CDR3 spans 16 residues. Trimming left V 5 bases short and J 5 bases short, with 18 bases between. Germline V lookup: CDR1 KGHSH, CDR2 LQKENI.

This clonotype was seen ten or more times. The genes are TRBV28 and TRBJ2-3; either TRBD1 or TRBD2 may supply D (5 bases each). V lost 3 bases and J lost 6, with 16 bases in between. This CDR3 spans 15 amino acids. From germline, CDR1 is MDHEN and CDR2 SYDVKM. The CDR3: CASSFAGTFGDTQYF. The CDR3 nucleotides are TGTGCCAGCAGTTTCGCAGGGACCTTTGGGGATACGCAGTATTTT.

Ten or more counts support this clonotype. V and J are TRBV7-9 and TRBJ1-5, with D tentatively TRBD1 (6 bases). This CDR3 contains 17 residues. The germline V gene has CDR1 SEHNR and CDR2 FQNEAQ (reference sequence). V lost 6 bases to trimming and J lost 0 bases, with 18 bases between them. CDR3 residues: CASSFTGFENSNQPQHF. CDR3 in DNA: TGTGCCAGCAGTTTCACAGGGTTCGAAAATAGCAATCAGCCCCAGCATTTT. Full variable domain (outside the CDR3, taken from reference TRBV7-9 and TRBJ1-5): DTGVSQNPRHKITKRGQNVTFRCDPISEHNRLYWYRQTLGQGPEFLTYFQNEAQLEKSRLLSDRFSAERPKGSFSTLEIQRTEQGDSAMYLCASSFTGFENSNQPQHFGDGTRLSIL.

Concerning this clonotype itself: This may arise from a read error, as a much more abundant clone is one base away. V usage is TRBV20-1 and J usage is TRBJ2-2; 8 positions match TRBD2. CDR1 is DFQATT and CDR2 is SNEGSKA in the germline V gene (reference sequence). This CDR3 has 15 residues. V gave up 3 bases and J gave up 7 bases; unmatched junction bases: 10. The DNA for the CDR3 is TGCAGTGCTAGGGTCAGGGTAGCGGGACGCGGGGAGCTGTTTTTT. It is translated as CSARVRVAGRGELFF.

This clonotype appeared many times. The rearrangement links TRBV12-3 or TRBV12-4 to TRBJ2-1; TRBD1 matches at 8 bases. The CDR3 totals 16 residues. Trimming at V came to 5 bases and at J to 9 bases, leaving 15 bases not matched to a gene. The CDR3 sequence is CASSPLDRARAGEQFF. The CDR3 bases are TGTGCCAGCAGTCCCCTGGACAGGGCACGAGCCGGTGAGCAGTTCTTC.

Notes on this clonotype: A single base separates this from a much larger clone, so it may be a read error. The chain employs TRBV11-3 and TRBJ2-1, with D perhaps matching TRBD1 (5 bases). The CDR3 covers 17 residues. Germline V gives CDR1 SGHNT, CDR2 YENEEA. The CDR3 DNA is TGTGCCAGCAGCGCTCTAGACCGACAGTCGGCCTACAATGAGCTGTTCTTC. Protein product: CASSALDRQSAYNELFF.

Ten or more counts support this clonotype. The chain recombines TRBV4-1 with TRBJ2-7; maybe TRBD1 (7 bases). Germline assignment: CDR1 MGHRA and CDR2 YSYEKL. CDR3 length: 18 residues. Trimming removed 0 bases from V and 0 bases from J, with 18 bases in between. The CDR3 here is CASSQDPLEGAGSYEQYF. In DNA form, the CDR3 reads TGCGCCAGCAGCCAAGATCCCTTGGAGGGGGCGGGCTCCTACGAGCAGTACTTC.

This clonotype was recorded many times. The V and J genes are TRBV20-1 and TRBJ2-1; D uncertain. Trimming took off 0 bases at V and 4 bases at J, with 10 bases between the two ends. From germline, CDR1 is DFQATT and CDR2 SNEGSKA (reference sequence). The CDR3 consists of 14 residues. The CDR3 is CSARDQRRYNEQFF. CDR3 nucleotide sequence: TGCAGTGCTAGAGATCAGCGTAGATACAATGAGCAGTTCTTC.

The rearrangement joins TRBV30 to TRBJ2-1, with TRBD2 identical over 10 bases. This CDR3 has 14 residues. Germline CDR1 and CDR2: GTSNPN and SVGIG (reference sequence). The V and J ends lost 8 bases and 7 bases, in that order; junction bases with no gene match: 11. In DNA form, the CDR3 reads TGTGCCATGAAACTAGCGGGGAAAGTAAATGAGCAGTTCTTC. The encoded protein is CAMKLAGKVNEQFF.

This clonotype was picked up many times. The chain has TRBV15 and TRBJ2-3; 7 positions agree with TRBD1. This CDR3 is 15 amino acids long. Germline V CDR1 and CDR2: LNHNV, YYDKDF (reference sequence). The junction had 4 bases not matched to a gene; V was cut back by 3 bases and J by 1 base. The CDR3 DNA is TGTGCCACCAGCAGCAGGACAGGTGGCACAGATACGCAGTATTTT. Its translation is CATSSRTGGTDTQYF.

About this clonotype itself: A much larger clone is a single base away; this may be a read error. In this CDR3 the conserved last residue, phenylalanine or tryptophan, is missing, so a read error is likely. The rearrangement uses TRBV5-6 and TRBJ2-2; D remains unclear. This CDR3 contains 15 residues. The germline gives CDR1 SGHDT, CDR2 YYEEEE. Between the trimmed V and J ends, which lost 0 bases and 7 bases, there was a span of 13 bases. CDR3 bases: TGTGCCAGCAGCTTGGCCCCCAGCATCCACGGGGAGCTGTTTCTT. As protein: CASSLAPSIHGELFL.

This clonotype was found many times. V usage is TRBV7-8 and J usage is TRBJ2-1; tentatively, D is TRBD2 (6 bases). This CDR3 has 16 residues. V was shortened by 1 base and J by 4 bases, with 14 bases between the two germline ends. Germline V lookup: CDR1 SGHVS, CDR2 FQNEAQ. CDR3 in amino acids: CASSLGSSVNYNEQFF. The CDR3 DNA follows: TGTGCCAGCAGCTTAGGTTCTAGCGTAAATTACAATGAGCAGTTCTTC. Using reference TRBV7-8 and TRBJ2-1 for the parts outside the CDR3, the full variable domain is GAGVSQSPRYKVAKRGQDVALRCDPISGHVSLFWYQQALGQGPEFLTYFQNEAQLDKSGLPSDRFFAERPEGSVSTLKIQRTQQEDSAVYLCASSLGSSVNYNEQFFGPGTRLTVL.

Comments on this clonotype: An end of the junction differs from the germline gene, which may be a read error. The chain combines TRBV5-1 with TRBJ1-5; perhaps TRBD1 as D (6 bases). CDR1 is SGHRS, CDR2 YFSETQ, per germline. The CDR3 consists of 14 residues. The CDR3 is CASSPGGANQPQRF. In nucleotides, the CDR3 is TGCGCCAGCAGCCCCGGGGGGGCCAATCAGCCCCAGCGTTTT.

As regards this clonotype: Just one base apart from a much larger clone, this may be a read error. The chain joins TRBV28 to TRBJ2-7; D uncertain. The CDR3 contains 14 residues. CDR1 is MDHEN and CDR2 is SYDVKM in the germline V gene. As DNA, the CDR3 is TGTGCCGGCAGTTTGTCGCCAAGCTCCTACGAGCAGTACTTC. It encodes CAGSLSPSSYEQYF. Complete variable domain (other parts from reference TRBV28 and TRBJ2-7): DVKVTQSSRYLVKRTGEKVFLECVQDMDHENMFWYRQDPGLGLRLIYFSYDVKMKEKGDIPEGYSVSREKKERFSLILESASTNQTSMYLCAGSLSPSSYEQYFGPGTRLTVT.

This clonotype was picked up many times. V and J are TRBV11-1 and TRBJ2-6, with D possibly matching TRBD2 (6 bases). Looked up from germline, CDR1 is SGHAT and CDR2 is FQDESV (reference sequence). CDR3 size: 15 residues. Trimming shortened V by 5 bases and J by 4 bases, and 12 bases separated the two germline ends. This CDR3 reads CASSPPGSGANVLTF. CDR3 bases: TGTGCCAGCAGCCCGCCCGGGAGCGGGGCCAACGTCCTGACTTTC.

This clonotype was seen at least ten times. V is TRBV3-1 and J is TRBJ2-7, with D hard to call. The CDR3 contains 15 residues. Germline V gene lookup returns CDR1 LGHDT and CDR2 YNNKEL (reference sequence). V lost 0 bases and J 3 bases, leaving 12 bases between the germline ends. The CDR3 sequence: CASSQEVPAVYEQYF. The CDR3 nucleotides read TGTGCCAGCAGCCAAGAAGTCCCCGCTGTCTACGAGCAGTACTTC.

About this clonotype itself: One junction end does not reproduce the germline sequence, and a read error may be involved. The gene calls are TRBV6-2 or TRBV6-3 and TRBJ2-5, with 13 bases matching TRBD2. The CDR3 has 17 amino acids. Germline lookup yields CDR1 MNHEY and CDR2 SVGEGT. CDR3 amino acids: CASSYSTSGRAEEAQYF. For the CDR3, the DNA is TGTGCCAGCAGCTATTCCACTAGCGGGAGGGCCGAAGAGGCCCAGTACTTC.

The J gene is TRBJ2-7, the V gene TRBV11-3, with 8 bases that match TRBD2. V lost 7 bases to trimming and J lost 0 bases; unmatched junction nucleotides: 5. CDR1 and CDR2 (germline): SGHNT, YENEEA. The CDR3 sequence is 14 residues long. In DNA, the CDR3 is TGTGCCAGCAAGTCCGGGACTAGCTCCTACGAGCAGTACTTC. Its translation: CASKSGTSSYEQYF.

To note about this clonotype: This clone may be a read error of a much larger clone one base away. V is TRBV29-1 and J is TRBJ1-2; 7 bases map to TRBD1. Losses at the gene ends were 7 bases for V and 10 bases for J; bases not matched to a gene: 12. Germline CDR1 reads SQVTM; CDR2 reads ANQGSEA. The CDR3 sequence is 12 residues long. The CDR3 here is CSEYRGGDDYTF. The DNA for the CDR3 is TGCAGCGAGTACAGGGGAGGCGACGACTACACCTTC.